This T cell receptor (beta chain) was observed in a study of shared T cell receptors in the human thymus. CDR3 size: 13 residues. CDR1 and CDR2 (germline): GTSNPN, SVGIG (reference sequence). V was shortened by 4 bases and J by 5 bases, with 15 bases between the two germline ends. The table came from immunoSEQ multiplex PCR; TCRdb's copy has only in-frame clones and leaves some out. The sample consists of roughly 560,000 clones, approximately 78% of them appearing once. This same sample was also taken into another study, of human thymus T cells. That study reports: Immunologically healthy infants in Finland undergoing congenital heart defect surgery were the donors. Apparent bias marked the V and J gene usage of thymic and blood repertoires.

The sequencing sample was made of thymocytes. The V and J genes are TRBV30 and TRBJ2-7; tentative D call: TRBD1 (6 bases). This clonotype was obtained from a boy under two years old with a congenital heart defect. CDR3 coding DNA: TGTGCCTGGAAGTATGGGGGCACCCACGAGCAGTACTTC. Translating it yields CAWKYGGTHEQYF.